What follows describes a single T cell receptor beta chain. Its target is unknown. Every sample had some 100,000 of its TCR templates assayed. Repertoires were generated with immunoSEQ multiplex PCR, while TCRdb's copy carries only in-frame clones and drops some. The sample includes approximately 100,000 clones, 93% seen only once; the top ten take 0.16%. This sample was taken from a study of siplizumab effects on memory and regulatory T cells. V lost 8 bases, J lost 3 bases, and 11 bases lay in between. Germline V gene sequence: CDR1 LGHNT, CDR2 FRNRAP. The CDR3 runs 13 residues. Study-wide points: Naive T cells, seemingly more diverse than memory cells, seemed major alloresponse contributors. Proliferating CD4+ or CD8+ clones, roughly 75-97% of them, lacked an assignable naive or memory phenotype. A small minority of alloreactive clones were mapped to unstimulated subsets.

The chain recombines TRBV12-5 with TRBJ1-3; D is possibly TRBD1 (6 bases). The sample consisted of non-Treg CD4+ T cells sorted from blood. This TCR derives from a human donor in good health. CDR3 loop: CASLGAVGNTIYF. CDR3 nucleotide sequence: TGTGCTAGTTTGGGGGCAGTTGGAAACACCATATATTTT.